One sample yielded the 25 T cell receptor beta chains listed below, sequenced in a study of T cells in Graves' hyperthyroidism and ophthalmopathy. The TCR beta CDR3 regions underwent amplification using RNA transcripts as the source. The HTBI primer set was used in a first-round RT-PCR of the TCR CDR3. TCRdb re-analysed the multiplex PCR reads in MiXCR, keeping a single row per CDR3 protein. The sample records about 600,000 distinct CDR3 sequences, over 12% being singletons. The material sequenced was blood. All receptors derive from a woman aged 18-29 years with Graves' ophthalmopathy.

This clonotype was seen repeatedly, ten times or more. This sequence joins TRBV7-3 and TRBJ2-2; D unclear. The germline V gene has CDR1 SGHTA and CDR2 FQGTGA. Trimming stripped 3 bases from V and 1 base from J, with 6 bases between. The CDR3 runs 14 residues. The CDR3 nucleotides are TGTGCCAGCAGCTTCAGGATGAACACCGGGGAGCTGTTTTTT. Its translation is CASSFRMNTGELFF.

This clonotype was recorded many times. The rearrangement links TRBV5-1 to TRBJ2-1, with 7 positions matching TRBD2. The CDR3 length is 14 residues. Germline lookup yields CDR1 SGHRS and CDR2 YFSETQ. Unmatched junction bases numbered 15, after V lost 4 bases and J lost 14 bases. CDR3 in amino acids: CASSPSGIPLGEFF. The CDR3 nucleotides read TGCGCCAGCAGCCCGAGCGGGATCCCCTTGGGAGAGTTCTTC.

V gene TRBV5-4 combines with J gene TRBJ2-1; 12 bases are shared with TRBD2. The CDR3 loop spans 15 amino acids. V lost 5 bases to trimming and J lost 8 bases; unmatched junction nucleotides: 8. Germline V lookup: CDR1 SGHNT, CDR2 YYREEE (reference sequence). CDR3 sequence: CASSSTSGRLDEQFF. The CDR3 coding sequence is TGTGCCAGCAGTTCCACTAGCGGGAGGTTGGATGAGCAGTTCTTC. The entire variable domain, with the rest obtained from reference TRBV5-4 and TRBJ2-1, is as follows: ETGVTQSPTHLIKTRGQQVTLRCSSQSGHNTVSWYQQALGQGPQFIFQYYREEENGRGNFPPRFSGLQFPNYSSELNVNALELDDSALYLCASSSTSGRLDEQFFGPGTRLTVL.

The chain has TRBV6-5 and TRBJ2-3; tentative D call: TRBD2 (6 bases). CDR1 is MNHEY, CDR2 SVGAGI, per germline. The CDR3 totals 13 residues. Between the trimmed V and J ends, which lost 2 bases and 6 bases, there was a span of 9 bases. The CDR3 DNA follows: TGTGCCAGCAGTTACCTCCGGGGGGATACGCAGTATTTT. The encoded protein is CASSYLRGDTQYF.

This clonotype was detected many times. The V gene is TRBV6-1, the J gene TRBJ1-5; 8 bases line up with TRBD1. The V segment lost 5 bases and the J segment 2 bases; nucleotides outside the gene matches: 5. The germline gives CDR1 MNHNS, CDR2 SASEGT. The CDR3 has 15 amino acids. The DNA for the CDR3 is TGTGCCAGCAGTACAGACAGGGGACGCAATCAGCCCCAGCATTTT. Protein product: CASSTDRGRNQPQHF.

This clonotype has a count of ten or more. This chain joins TRBV20-1 and TRBJ1-1; D remains ambiguous. The CDR3 runs 14 residues. Trimming cost V 3 bases and J 0 bases, with 11 bases left between them. CDR1 DFQATT and CDR2 SNEGSKA come from the germline V gene (reference sequence). CDR3 residues: CSARKDVMNTEAFF. The CDR3 nucleotides are TGCAGTGCTAGGAAGGACGTCATGAACACTGAAGCTTTCTTT.

This clonotype showed up many times. This chain uses TRBV12-3 or TRBV12-4 with TRBJ2-7, with D possibly being TRBD2 (6 bases). This CDR3 spans 15 amino acids. V lost 6 bases and J lost 3, with 18 bases in between. CDR3 amino acids: CASSPGGGLGYEQYF. In DNA, the CDR3 is TGTGCCAGCAGCCCCGGAGGAGGGCTAGGCTACGAGCAGTACTTC.

This clonotype was counted at least ten times. The chain uses TRBV5-4 and TRBJ2-7; 13 bases match TRBD2. CDR1 and CDR2 (germline): SGHNT, YYREEE (reference sequence). The CDR3 extends over 17 amino acids. After removal of 4 bases from V and 2 bases from J, the junction contained 9 bases not matched to a gene. CDR3: CASSPPTGTSGTYEQYF. Written as DNA, the CDR3 is TGTGCCAGCAGCCCTCCAACTGGGACTAGCGGGACCTACGAGCAGTACTTC.

At least ten counts were recorded for this clonotype. The chain combines TRBV30 with TRBJ2-1; no reliable D call. Trimming took off 2 bases at V and 8 bases at J, with 10 bases between the two ends. This CDR3 comprises 12 residues. Germline CDR1 and CDR2: GTSNPN and SVGIG (reference sequence). The CDR3 is CAWSKALYEQFF. CDR3 nucleotides: TGTGCCTGGAGTAAGGCGCTCTATGAGCAGTTCTTC. Full variable domain (missing parts from reference TRBV30 and TRBJ2-1): SQTIHQWPATLVQPVGSPLSLECTVEGTSNPNLYWYRQAAGRGLQLLFYSVGIGQISSEVPQNLSASRPQDRQFILSSKKLLLSDSGFYLCAWSKALYEQFFGPGTRLTVL.

J is TRBJ1-5 and V is TRBV6-1, with a tentative D call TRBD1 (6 bases). Germline-derived CDR1 and CDR2 are MNHNS and SASEGT. V was trimmed by 6 bases and J by 4 bases, leaving 13 bases between them. This CDR3 region has 14 residues. CDR3 amino acids: CASRVGGPNQPQHF. DNA of the CDR3: TGTGCCAGCAGAGTGGGGGGCCCGAATCAGCCCCAGCATTTT.

This clonotype appeared many times. The chain couples TRBV12-3 or TRBV12-4 to TRBJ1-2; unclear D gene. The germline V and J ends were trimmed by 6 bases and 3 bases, with 11 bases remaining between them. This CDR3 spans 13 amino acids. The CDR3 DNA sequence: TGTGCCAGCAGCCCCCAGGTCCACTATGGCTACACCTTC. This sequence encodes CASSPQVHYGYTF.

This clonotype turned up a few times. The chain links TRBV19 to TRBJ2-6, with a possible D match to TRBD1 (5 bases). CDR3 length: 21 residues. V was trimmed by 7 bases and J by 0 bases, leaving 28 bases between them. Per the germline V gene, CDR1 is LNHDA and CDR2 is SQIVND (reference sequence). This CDR3 reads CASIPSPHLQGTRSGANVLTF. The CDR3 DNA sequence: TGTGCCAGTATTCCCAGCCCACACCTGCAGGGCACCCGCTCTGGGGCCAACGTCCTGACTTTC.

This clonotype was detected once. The rearrangement uses TRBV25-1 and TRBJ1-2; 9 positions match TRBD1. CDR1 is MGHDK and CDR2 is SYGVNS in the germline V gene. CDR3 length: 14 residues. Unmatched junction bases numbered 4, after V lost 5 bases and J lost 3 bases. The CDR3, as DNA: TGTGCCAGCAGTCGGGACAGGGAGGACTATGGCTACACCTTC. Translating gives CASSRDREDYGYTF.

This clonotype was counted at least ten times. The V gene is TRBV24-1, the J gene TRBJ2-7, with 7 bases lining up with TRBD2. V was pared by 0 bases and J by 8 bases, with 3 bases of the junction left unmatched. The CDR3 covers 13 residues. Per the germline V gene, CDR1 is KGHDR and CDR2 is SFDVKD. CDR3 amino acids: CATSDLPGGKQYF. DNA for the CDR3: TGTGCCACCAGTGATTTGCCCGGGGGGAAGCAGTACTTC.

This clonotype came up many times. The chain couples TRBV12-3 or TRBV12-4 to TRBJ2-2; 8 nucleotides align to TRBD2. This CDR3 is 15 amino acids long. The junction had 4 bases not matched to a gene; V was cut back by 3 bases and J by 4 bases. Here the CDR3 reads CASSFLAGGTGELFF. Written as DNA, the CDR3 is TGTGCCAGCAGTTTCCTGGCGGGAGGCACCGGGGAGCTGTTTTTT.

In its sample, this clonotype was seen many times. The rearrangement joins TRBV12-3 or TRBV12-4 to TRBJ2-1; maybe TRBD1 (6 bases). Trimming took off 6 bases at V and 9 bases at J, with 18 bases between the two ends. The CDR3 loop spans 14 amino acids. The CDR3 nucleotides read TGTGCCAGCAGCTCTCCTTCGGGACATATTGAGCAGTTCTTC. It is translated as CASSSPSGHIEQFF.

This clonotype was counted a few times. V is TRBV19 and J is TRBJ1-3; perhaps TRBD1 as D (6 bases). CDR3 length equals 17 residues. V was pared by 3 bases and J by 3 bases, with 18 bases between. From germline, CDR1 is LNHDA and CDR2 SQIVND (reference sequence). As DNA, the CDR3 is TGTGCCAGTAGTATTTTCCAAAGGACAGTGGATGGAAACACCATATATTTT. It encodes CASSIFQRTVDGNTIYF.

This clonotype was seen at least ten times. V gene TRBV28 combines with J gene TRBJ2-2; 7 bases agree with TRBD2. V trimming: 4 bases; J trimming: 4 bases; junction bases outside the gene matches: 12. The V gene's germline CDR1 is MDHEN and CDR2 SYDVKM. The CDR3 runs 17 residues. In nucleotides, the CDR3 is TGTGCCAGCAGTTCCCCCGGACGCGGGAGTCTCACCGGGGAGCTGTTTTTT. It yields the protein CASSSPGRGSLTGELFF.

This clonotype has ten or more counts. This CDR3 reads CASSSTGGFGGYTF. The CDR3 DNA follows: TGTGCCAGCAGTTCCACAGGGGGCTTTGGAGGCTACACCTTC. The rearrangement joins TRBV12-3 or TRBV12-4 to TRBJ1-2, with 9 bases lining up with TRBD1. With V trimmed by 4 bases and J by 8 bases, 8 bases remained unmatched. CDR3 length equals 14 residues.

The J gene is TRBJ2-7, the V gene TRBV2; 8 positions match TRBD1. Germline assignment: CDR1 SNHLY and CDR2 FYNNEI. The CDR3 consists of 15 residues. Germline trimming cut 0 bases from V and 4 bases from J; bases unmatched to any gene: 5. CDR3 amino acids: CASSEARDRPYEQYF. The CDR3 DNA reads TGTGCCAGCAGTGAAGCGCGGGACAGGCCTTACGAGCAGTACTTC.

The table lists this clonotype with many counts. CDR3 region: CASRLAGGATDTQYF. CDR3 coding DNA: TGTGCCAGCAGACTAGCGGGAGGTGCGACAGATACGCAGTATTTT. V is TRBV5-6 and J is TRBJ2-3, with TRBD2 identical over 12 bases. Per the germline V gene, CDR1 is SGHDT and CDR2 is YYEEEE. This CDR3 is 15 amino acids long. The trim removed 5 bases at V and 3 bases at J, leaving 4 bases unmatched.

The chain recombines TRBV19 with TRBJ2-1, with D unresolved. Per the germline V gene, CDR1 is LNHDA and CDR2 is SQIVND (reference sequence). The CDR3 sequence is 14 residues long. V was cut by 2 bases and J by 4 bases, with 9 bases left in between. The CDR3 protein is CASSIRDTYNEQFF. For the CDR3, the DNA is TGTGCCAGTAGTATACGTGACACTTACAATGAGCAGTTCTTC.

This clonotype showed up many times. The chain is built from TRBV12-3 or TRBV12-4 and TRBJ1-1; D ambiguous. The CDR3 is 11 amino acids. Trimming stripped 7 bases from V and 5 bases from J, with 8 bases between. Here the CDR3 reads CASTYGTEAFF. The CDR3 nucleotides are TGTGCCAGCACATACGGAACTGAAGCTTTCTTT.

In this sample, this clonotype turned up a few times. This chain connects TRBV19 to TRBJ1-1; maybe TRBD1 (6 bases). V dropped 3 bases and J dropped 6 bases, with 11 bases sitting between them. Germline loops: CDR1 LNHDA, CDR2 SQIVND (reference sequence). The CDR3 contains 13 residues. DNA for the CDR3: TGTGCCAGTAGTATGGGGGCTAACTCTGAAGCTTTCTTT. This translates into CASSMGANSEAFF.

This clonotype has ten or more counts. Sequence at one end of the junction differs from germline and may be a read error. The chain links TRBV27 to TRBJ1-5; D is ambiguous. From germline, CDR1 is MNHEY and CDR2 SMNVEV (reference sequence). This CDR3 spans 16 amino acids. Here the CDR3 reads CASSVSSFNSNQPQHF. As DNA, the CDR3 is TGTGCCAGCAGTGTATCCAGTTTCAATAGCAATCAGCCCCAGCATTTT.